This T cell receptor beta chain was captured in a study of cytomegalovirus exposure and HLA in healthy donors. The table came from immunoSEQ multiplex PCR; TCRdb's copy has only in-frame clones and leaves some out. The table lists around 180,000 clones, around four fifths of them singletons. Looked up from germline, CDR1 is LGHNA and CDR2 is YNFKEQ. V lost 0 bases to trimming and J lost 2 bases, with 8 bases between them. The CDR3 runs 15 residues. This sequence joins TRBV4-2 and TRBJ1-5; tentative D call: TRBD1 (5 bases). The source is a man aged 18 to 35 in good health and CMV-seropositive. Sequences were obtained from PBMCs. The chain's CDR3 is CASSQDRQRNQPQHF. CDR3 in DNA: TGTGCCAGCAGCCAAGATCGACAGCGCAATCAGCCCCAGCATTTT.